This T cell receptor beta chain is from a study of cytomegalovirus exposure and HLA in healthy donors. Study-wide points: Cytomegalovirus association was listed for about 170 TCR beta chains.

Points on this clone: The antigen is not known.

CDR1 is MNHNS and CDR2 is SASEGT in the germline V gene. The CDR3 has 13 amino acids. The V and J ends lost 8 bases and 7 bases respectively, with 17 bases between them. The data were produced by immunoSEQ multiplex PCR, yet TCRdb's version contains in-frame clones alone and is incomplete. This repertoire shows 150,000 to 200,000 clones, 91% found once; its top ten account for approximately 3%. The chain is built from TRBV6-1 and TRBJ1-2; tentative D call: TRBD1 (5 bases). The sequenced sample consisted of PBMCs. This receptor was obtained from a young woman in good health and CMV-seropositive. CDR3 loop: CASLGQGRVGYTF. CDR3 DNA sequence: TGTGCCAGCTTAGGTCAGGGTAGAGTTGGCTACACCTTC.